The rows below give T cell receptor beta chains drawn from one sample of a study of human T cells and chemical hapten exposure. TCRdb re-derived calls from the RACE reads in MiXCR, one entry per CDR3 protein. The sample holds about 77,000 distinct CDR3 sequences, over 6.5% seen once. Material: whole blood. All receptors derive from a female donor in good health. Some clones in this sample may be carry-over from other donors' samples. Each CDR3 is given without its conserved first and last residue. Each record gives: V gene, D gene, CDR3 protein. A D gene is named only where the DNA matches it firmly.

>TRBV5-6|NA
ASSPNLGSSTDTQY
>TRBV12-3/TRBV12-4|TRBD1
ASSSLGHRGRNTEAF
>TRBV29-1|NA
SAGMGAQPQH
>TRBV27|NA
ASTSQGPGELF
>TRBV29-1|NA
SVARGSSYEPYEQY
>TRBV18|NA
ASSPPAAGAENTGELF
>TRBV6-2/TRBV6-3|NA
ASSFGPRGETQY
>TRBV14|NA
ASSHHAMNTEAF
>TRBV28|NA
ASSPPRDRQETQY
>TRBV29-1|NA
SARSRLNTEAF
>TRBV29-1|TRBD1
SVGRQGFVAF
>TRBV23-1|NA
AIYPPQEDEQF
>TRBV18|NA
ASSPSANTEAF
>TRBV20-1|NA
SARDTGTPYNEQF
>TRBV29-1|TRBD2
STGGERTDTQY
>TRBV6-5|NA
ASSYSSTANSPLH
>TRBV6-5|TRBD1
ASSPRQGWIGEQF
>TRBV29-1|NA
SVDADEQF
>TRBV5-1|TRBD2
ASSLIGLAETDTQY
>TRBV5-6|NA
ASSFSRRGEQY
>TRBV10-3|TRBD1
AISSGTGRKNEQF
>TRBV10-3|NA
AISGLQYYEQY
>TRBV28|NA
ASSLVYRLTSGANVLT
>TRBV28|NA
ASSLNRNEKLF
>TRBV2|NA
ATGPDRTYNSPLH
>TRBV4-2|NA
ASSPAGFTEAF
>TRBV20-1|NA
SASWGQPSYEQY
>TRBV6-5|NA
ASTQTGYEQY
>TRBV9|NA
ASSVAGAENQPQH
>TRBV4-3|NA
ASSQDTRPGQPQH
>TRBV18|TRBD2
ASSPRRRTSGGDTDTQY
>TRBV5-4|NA
ASSLASEQY
>TRBV7-2|NA
ASSLVAGITDTQY
>TRBV4-1|NA
ASSQVTGITTPLH
>TRBV6-5|NA
ASSRISYNEQF
>TRBV6-1|NA
ASSELVGNQPQH
>TRBV4-1|NA
ASSLFREQPQH
>TRBV6-6|NA
ASSYSAGSGEKLF
>TRBV25-1|NA
ASRAGTEAF
>TRBV10-3|TRBD1
AISSRGRDRAYEQY
>TRBV9|NA
ASSVGVGKGYEKLF
>TRBV2|TRBD1
ASSGDSNSPLH
>TRBV28|NA
ASSLRTPNEQF
>TRBV7-9|TRBD1
ASRRGYYGYT
>TRBV4-2|TRBD1
ASSQDRANYGYT
>TRBV28|NA
ASSPGSISYNSPLH
>TRBV20-1|NA
SAFGQGASGELF
>TRBV7-2|NA
ASSLSVVPGNTIY
>TRBV11-3|TRBD2
ASSPSGGSGDTQY
>TRBV15|NA
ATRAARRSGGVQPQH
>TRBV20-1|TRBD2
SARDTSGGDYEQF
>TRBV7-2|NA
ASSYRTAKNIQY
>TRBV4-3|TRBD1
ASSQGWGQGADGYT
>TRBV2|NA
ASVLAESYEQY
>TRBV6-1|NA
VSSEYELSSYNEQF
>TRBV29-1|NA
SVTPRGSYTEAF
>TRBV5-1|NA
ASSLEGRQALNSPLH
>TRBV5-4|NA
ASSFAQGHTGELF
>TRBV10-3|NA
AIRGEGAGNTIY